These 25 T cell receptor beta chains share one sample of origin, sequenced in a study of blood T cell repertoires in COVID-19. The repertoire was sequenced with immunoSEQ multiplex PCR; TCRdb's copy has only in-frame clones and lacks some. The profile shows 250,000 or so clones, 65% to 90% of them singletons. The sequencing sample was made of peripheral blood. The receptors shown here come from a man aged 30 to 45 with active or convalescent COVID-19.

The chain joins TRBV6-5 to TRBJ1-5; the D gene is possibly TRBD1 (5 bases). V was shortened by 5 bases and J by 11 bases, with 13 bases between the two germline ends. This CDR3 is built from 12 residues. Germline lookup yields CDR1 MNHEY and CDR2 SVGAGI. In DNA form, the CDR3 reads TGTGCCAGCAGTATTGACCTAGGGGCCCAGCATTTT. It translates to CASSIDLGAQHF.

The V gene is TRBV6-6, the J gene TRBJ1-6, with D uncertain. CDR3 length: 14 amino acids. Germline values: CDR1 MNHNY, CDR2 SVGAGI (reference sequence). V was clipped by 0 bases and J by 10 bases, with 10 bases between them. DNA of the CDR3: TGTGCCAGCAGTTACTCCTCAGGTGTGTCACCCCTCCACTTT. Protein sequence: CASSYSSGVSPLHF.

The chain has TRBV7-9 and TRBJ1-2; no clear D. The CDR3 runs 13 residues. With 3 bases removed from V and 4 bases from J, the gap between germline ends came to 9 bases. Germline assignment: CDR1 SEHNR and CDR2 FQNEAQ (reference sequence). This chain's CDR3 is CASSFSGGYGYTF. The CDR3 nucleotides read TGTGCCAGCAGCTTCTCCGGCGGCTATGGCTACACCTTC.

This clone came up once. This chain links TRBV6-6 with TRBJ1-6, with TRBD1 identical over 8 bases. The CDR3 sequence is 15 residues long. J lost 9 bases, V lost 6 bases, and 10 bases had no gene match. The germline V gene has CDR1 MNHNY and CDR2 SVGAGI (reference sequence). CDR3 in amino acids: CASSITTGDGSPLHF. The CDR3 nucleotides are TGTGCCAGCAGCATAACGACAGGGGATGGTTCACCCCTCCACTTT.

The genes are TRBV28 and TRBJ2-7; D perhaps matches TRBD2 (6 bases). There are 15 residues in the CDR3. Trimming cost V 3 bases and J 0 bases, with 12 bases left between them. The germline gives CDR1 MDHEN, CDR2 SYDVKM. CDR3 residues: CASSFGGDLSYEQYF. The DNA of the CDR3 is TGTGCCAGCAGTTTCGGAGGGGACCTCTCCTACGAGCAGTACTTC. Full variable domain (missing parts from reference TRBV28 and TRBJ2-7): DVKVTQSSRYLVKRTGEKVFLECVQDMDHENMFWYRQDPGLGLRLIYFSYDVKMKEKGDIPEGYSVSREKKERFSLILESASTNQTSMYLCASSFGGDLSYEQYFGPGTRLTVT.

This rearrangement joins TRBV6-6 to TRBJ1-4; a weak D match, TRBD1 (5 bases). CDR1 is MNHNY and CDR2 is SVGAGI in the germline V gene (reference sequence). Between the trimmed V and J ends, which lost 6 bases and 7 bases, there was a span of 15 bases. The CDR3 loop spans 14 amino acids. The CDR3 sequence: CASSSGTWGEKLFF. The CDR3 nucleotides are TGTGCCAGCAGCTCCGGGACTTGGGGTGAAAAACTGTTTTTT.

The rearrangement joins TRBV4-3 to TRBJ2-7, with 12 nucleotides matching TRBD2. V dropped 4 bases and J dropped 1; count of bases not matched to a gene: 2. There are 15 residues in the CDR3. The germline V gene has CDR1 LGHNA and CDR2 YSLEER. CDR3 loop: CASSRGLAGSYEQYF. The CDR3 DNA reads TGCGCCAGCAGCCGAGGACTAGCGGGGTCCTACGAGCAGTACTTC.

The V gene is TRBV13, the J gene TRBJ2-7, with D possibly TRBD1 on 6 matching bases. In germline, CDR1 is PRHDT, CDR2 FYEKMQ (reference sequence). The ends were cut back, 5 bases at V and 1 base at J, with 9 bases in the middle. CDR3 length: 13 residues. Here the CDR3 DNA reads TGTGCCAGCAGCGGGGGCAGGTCCTACGAGCAGTACTTC. It is translated as CASSGGRSYEQYF. Complete variable domain (other parts from reference TRBV13 and TRBJ2-7): AAGVIQSPRHLIKEKRETATLKCYPIPRHDTVYWYQQGPGQDPQFLISFYEKMQSDKGSIPDRFSAQQFSDYHSELNMSSLELGDSALYFCASSGGRSYEQYFGPGTRLTVT.

The chain joins TRBV5-6 to TRBJ1-1; 7 bases are a match to TRBD1. The CDR3 extends over 15 amino acids. Germline V gene sequence: CDR1 SGHDT, CDR2 YYEEEE. V trimming: 4 bases; J trimming: 4 bases; junction bases outside the gene matches: 10. In DNA form, the CDR3 reads TGTGCCAGCAGCGCGGCGAGGACAGGCCCCACTGAAGCTTTCTTT. Residues: CASSAARTGPTEAFF.

The chain links TRBV9 to TRBJ1-4, with TRBD1 as a possible D gene (5 bases). Germline V gene sequence: CDR1 SGDLS, CDR2 YYNGEE. The V end was cut by 5 bases, the J end by 7 bases, with 9 bases between. The CDR3 covers 12 residues. CDR3 region: CASRGQGEKLFF. For the CDR3, the DNA is TGTGCCAGCAGGGGTCAGGGTGAAAAACTGTTTTTT.

The J gene is TRBJ2-6, the V gene TRBV7-9; 10 bases agree with TRBD1. After removal of 4 bases from V and 2 bases from J, the junction contained 5 bases not matched to a gene. Germline CDR1 and CDR2: SEHNR and FQNEAQ (reference sequence). This CDR3 spans 17 amino acids. As DNA, the CDR3 is TGTGCCAGCAGCTCCCCCGGGACAGGGGCTGGGGCCAACGTCCTGACTTTC. It translates to CASSSPGTGAGANVLTF.

The chain couples TRBV7-9 to TRBJ2-3, with TRBD2 matching 8 bases. Per the germline V gene, CDR1 is SEHNR and CDR2 is FQNEAQ (reference sequence). This CDR3 is 17 amino acids long. V dropped 0 bases and J dropped 0; count of bases not matched to a gene: 5. This CDR3 reads CASSLASGGPSTDTQYF. CDR3 sequence (DNA): TGTGCCAGCAGCTTAGCATCGGGGGGGCCCAGCACAGATACGCAGTATTTT.

This chain joins TRBV6-2 or TRBV6-3 and TRBJ2-7; D is possibly TRBD2 (7 bases). Germline V gene data show CDR1 as MNHEY and CDR2 as SVGEGT. Trimming stripped 3 bases from V and 2 bases from J, with 11 bases between. The CDR3 has 14 residues. CDR3 loop: CASSYLGGAYEQYF. The CDR3, as DNA: TGTGCCAGCAGTTATTTAGGGGGGGCCTACGAGCAGTACTTC.

CDR3 nucleotides: TGTGCCAGCAGCCGCGAAACAGGGGGCGCGTACAATGAGCAGTTCTTC. As protein: CASSRETGGAYNEQFF. The chain joins TRBV7-3 to TRBJ2-1; 9 positions match TRBD1. The CDR3 spans 16 residues. V lost 5 bases and J lost 4; bases outside the gene matches: 9. Looked up from germline, CDR1 is SGHTA and CDR2 is FQGTGA.

In DNA form, the CDR3 reads TGTGCCAGCAGCTTTCAGGTTGCGAGCGGGGAGCTGTTTTTT. Its protein is CASSFQVASGELFF. This chain links TRBV13 with TRBJ2-2; D gene uncertain. CDR1 and CDR2 (germline): PRHDT, FYEKMQ (reference sequence). V was trimmed by 3 bases and J by 7 bases, leaving 12 bases between them. The CDR3 contains 14 residues.

The CDR3 loop is CASRKGVSSYNEQFF. The DNA of the CDR3 is TGTGCCAGCAGGAAAGGGGTCTCCAGCTACAATGAGCAGTTCTTC. The chain uses TRBV2 and TRBJ2-1; D might be TRBD1 (5 bases). Between the trimmed V and J ends, which lost 6 bases and 3 bases, there was a span of 15 bases. The CDR3 extends over 15 amino acids. The germline gives CDR1 SNHLY, CDR2 FYNNEI.

The sample holds a few counts of this clone. This rearrangement joins TRBV28 to TRBJ1-1, with a weak D call TRBD1 (5 bases). V lost 4 bases and J 5 bases, leaving 8 bases between the germline ends. This CDR3 has 12 amino acids. Germline V lookup: CDR1 MDHEN, CDR2 SYDVKM. The CDR3 region is CASSSRVTEAFF. The CDR3 coding sequence is TGTGCCAGCAGTTCCAGGGTGACTGAAGCTTTCTTT.

The rearrangement links TRBV27 to TRBJ2-5; 10 nucleotides match TRBD1. This CDR3 region has 15 residues. Trimming took 5 bases from V and 5 from J; bases not matched to a gene: 8. CDR1 MNHEY and CDR2 SMNVEV come from the germline V gene (reference sequence). For the CDR3, the DNA is TGTGCCAGCAGTCCGGGGGACAGGGGTGGGGAGACCCAGTACTTC. It is translated as CASSPGDRGGETQYF.

The V and J genes are TRBV11-2 and TRBJ1-4, with D possibly being TRBD1 (5 bases). Germline CDR1 reads SGHAT; CDR2 reads FQNNGV. V lost 5 bases to trimming and J lost 7 bases, with 20 bases between them. The CDR3 consists of 16 residues. CDR3 protein: CASSPIQGANSEKLFF. The CDR3 nucleotides are TGTGCCAGCAGCCCAATCCAAGGGGCGAATAGTGAAAAACTGTTTTTT.

The V call is TRBV5-1, the J call TRBJ2-3, with 8 nucleotides matching TRBD2. This CDR3 contains 15 residues. V was clipped by 4 bases and J by 4 bases; unmatched bases: 8. The germline gives CDR1 SGHRS, CDR2 YFSETQ. The chain's CDR3 is CASSREGIGADTQYF. CDR3 nucleotides: TGCGCCAGCAGCCGGGAGGGTATTGGTGCAGATACGCAGTATTTT. The full variable domain, in which reference TRBV5-1 and TRBJ2-3 provide the parts outside the CDR3, is KAGVTQTPRYLIKTRGQQVTLSCSPISGHRSVSWYQQTPGQGLQFLFEYFSETQRNKGNFPGRFSGRQFSNSRSEMNVSTLELGDSALYLCASSREGIGADTQYFGPGTRLTVL.

J is TRBJ2-1 and V is TRBV7-8; 7 bases line up with TRBD1. Germline CDR1 SGHVS, CDR2 FQNEAQ. Trimming cost V 3 bases and J 5 bases; bases outside gene matches: 13. CDR3 length equals 17 residues. The DNA of the CDR3 is TGTGCCAGCAGCTTCCCAAAAAGGGGGCCGTCGGACAATGAGCAGTTCTTC. It codes for CASSFPKRGPSDNEQFF. Complete variable domain (other parts from reference TRBV7-8 and TRBJ2-1): GAGVSQSPRYKVAKRGQDVALRCDPISGHVSLFWYQQALGQGPEFLTYFQNEAQLDKSGLPSDRFFAERPEGSVSTLKIQRTQQEDSAVYLCASSFPKRGPSDNEQFFGPGTRLTVL.

This chain links TRBV9 with TRBJ1-2; 8 bases map to TRBD1. CDR3 length equals 15 residues. J lost 4 bases, V lost 3 bases, and 8 bases had no gene match. The V gene's germline CDR1 is SGDLS and CDR2 YYNGEE. The CDR3 DNA is TGTGCCAGCAGCGCCACGACAGGGGTAGTCTATGGCTACACCTTC. Its translation is CASSATTGVVYGYTF.

This rearrangement joins TRBV6-5 to TRBJ1-2, with 7 nucleotides matching TRBD1. The J segment lost 5 bases and the V segment lost 2 bases, leaving 5 bases of the junction unmatched. The germline gives CDR1 MNHEY, CDR2 SVGAGI. The CDR3 covers 14 residues. In nucleotides, the CDR3 is TGTGCCAGCAGTTACGGGACAGACCCGTATGGCTACACCTTC. This encodes CASSYGTDPYGYTF.

The chain uses TRBV7-8 and TRBJ2-2; 9 bases are shared with TRBD2. V gave up 2 bases and J gave up 5 bases; unmatched junction bases: 6. The length of the CDR3 is 16 residues. In germline, CDR1 is SGHVS, CDR2 FQNEAQ. The CDR3 loop reads CASSLHPAGGTGELFF. The CDR3 region has the DNA TGTGCCAGCAGCTTACACCCGGCGGGAGGGACCGGGGAGCTGTTTTTT.

A single count supports this clone. The V call is TRBV7-9, the J call TRBJ2-5, with TRBD2 identical over 8 bases. This CDR3 is built from 16 residues. The junction had 6 bases not matched to a gene; V was cut back by 1 base and J by 2 bases. Germline V lookup: CDR1 SEHNR, CDR2 FQNEAQ (reference sequence). As DNA, the CDR3 is TGTGCCAGCAGCTTAGTTCTAAAGCGGGGGCAAGAGACCCAGTACTTC. Protein product: CASSLVLKRGQETQYF.